This section outlines one T cell receptor beta chain sequence together with its context. The CDR3 contains 12 residues. Trimming removed 6 bases from V and 4 bases from J, with 10 bases in between. Germline CDR1 MDHEN, CDR2 SYDVKM. Sequenced by immunoSEQ multiplex PCR; TCRdb stores in-frame clones only, minus some. The repertoire holds some 700,000 clones, with approximately 87% as singletons. The source of the sample is a study of shared T cell receptors in the human thymus. Another study also made use of these data, one on human thymus T cells. As that report states: Thymus tissue for the work was resected from patients undergoing corrective heart surgery.

The chain has TRBV28 and TRBJ2-7, with D unresolved. The origin of this receptor is a boy under three years old with a congenital heart defect. Sequencing used thymocytes. The CDR3 DNA follows: TGTGCCAGCAGACATTACAAGTACGAGCAGTACTTC. Amino acid sequence: CASRHYKYEQYF.